The entry that follows covers one TCR beta chain sequence. Its antigen is unidentified. This specimen comes from a study of cytomegalovirus exposure and HLA in healthy donors. Study-wide results and limits: A prior analysis recorded that most TCR beta V segments were productive about 87% or about 30% of the time.

The PCR employed 60 Vbeta primers together with 13 Jbeta primers. TCRdb's table, derived via immunoSEQ multiplex PCR, lists solely in-frame clones and lacks some. Its table lists 100,000 to 150,000 clones. The receptor was isolated from a young man in good health and CMV-seronegative. The specimen sequenced was PBMCs.

The CDR3 region is CASSTSGGMNTEAFF. The CDR3, as DNA: TGTGCCAGCAGCACTAGTGGTGGGATGAACACTGAAGCTTTCTTT. This sequence joins TRBV9 and TRBJ1-1, with unresolved D. Germline CDR1 reads SGDLS; CDR2 reads YYNGEE. The CDR3 extends over 15 amino acids. The V end lost 4 bases, the J end lost 0 bases, and 13 bases lay between the germline ends.